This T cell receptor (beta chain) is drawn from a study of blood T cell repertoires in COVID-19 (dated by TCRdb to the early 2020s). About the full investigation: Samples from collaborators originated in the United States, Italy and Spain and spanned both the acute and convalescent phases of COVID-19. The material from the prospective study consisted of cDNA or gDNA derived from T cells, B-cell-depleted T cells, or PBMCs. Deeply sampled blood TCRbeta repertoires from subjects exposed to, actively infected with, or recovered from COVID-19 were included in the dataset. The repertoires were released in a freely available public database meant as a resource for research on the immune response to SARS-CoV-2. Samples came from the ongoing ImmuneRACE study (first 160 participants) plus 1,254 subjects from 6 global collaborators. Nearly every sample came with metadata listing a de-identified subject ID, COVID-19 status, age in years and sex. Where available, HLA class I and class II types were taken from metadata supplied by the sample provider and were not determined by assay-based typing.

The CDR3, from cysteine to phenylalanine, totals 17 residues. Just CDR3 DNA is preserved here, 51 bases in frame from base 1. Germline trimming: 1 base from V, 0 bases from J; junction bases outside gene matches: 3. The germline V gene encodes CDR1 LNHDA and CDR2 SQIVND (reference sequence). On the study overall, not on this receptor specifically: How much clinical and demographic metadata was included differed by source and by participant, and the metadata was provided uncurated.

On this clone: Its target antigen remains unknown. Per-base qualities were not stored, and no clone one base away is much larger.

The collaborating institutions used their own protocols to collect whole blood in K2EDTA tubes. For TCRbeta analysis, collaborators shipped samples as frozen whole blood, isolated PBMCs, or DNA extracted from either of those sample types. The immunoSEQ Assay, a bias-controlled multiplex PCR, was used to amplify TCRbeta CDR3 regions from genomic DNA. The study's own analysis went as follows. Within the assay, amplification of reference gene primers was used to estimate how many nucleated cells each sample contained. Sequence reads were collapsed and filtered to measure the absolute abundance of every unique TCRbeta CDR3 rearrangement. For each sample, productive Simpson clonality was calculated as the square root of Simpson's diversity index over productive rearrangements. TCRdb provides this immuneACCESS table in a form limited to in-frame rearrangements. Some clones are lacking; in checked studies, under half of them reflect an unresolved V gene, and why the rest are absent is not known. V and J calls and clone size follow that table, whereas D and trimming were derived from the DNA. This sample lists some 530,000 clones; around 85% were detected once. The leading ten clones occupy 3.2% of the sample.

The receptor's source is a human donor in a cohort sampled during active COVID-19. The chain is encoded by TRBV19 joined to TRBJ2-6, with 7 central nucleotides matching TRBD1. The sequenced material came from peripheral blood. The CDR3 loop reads CASSIVWDSSGANVLTF. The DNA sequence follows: TGTGCCAGTAGTATAGTCTGGGACAGCTCTGGGGCCAACGTCCTGACTTTC.